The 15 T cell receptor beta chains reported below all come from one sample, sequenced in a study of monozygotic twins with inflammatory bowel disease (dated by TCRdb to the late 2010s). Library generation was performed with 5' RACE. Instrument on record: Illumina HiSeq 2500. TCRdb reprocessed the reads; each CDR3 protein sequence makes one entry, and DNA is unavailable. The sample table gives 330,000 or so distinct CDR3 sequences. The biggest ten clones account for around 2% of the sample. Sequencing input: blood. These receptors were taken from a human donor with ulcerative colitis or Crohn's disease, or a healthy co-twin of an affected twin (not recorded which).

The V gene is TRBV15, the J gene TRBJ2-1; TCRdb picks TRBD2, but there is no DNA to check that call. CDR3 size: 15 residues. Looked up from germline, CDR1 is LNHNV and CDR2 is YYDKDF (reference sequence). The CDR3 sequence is CATRISRARNNEQFF.

CDR3 in amino acids: CASSLETSRGTEAFF. The chain uses TRBV5-1 and TRBJ1-1; absent DNA, TCRdb's TRBD1 call cannot be checked. This CDR3 spans 15 amino acids. CDR1 SGHRS and CDR2 YFSETQ come from the germline V gene.

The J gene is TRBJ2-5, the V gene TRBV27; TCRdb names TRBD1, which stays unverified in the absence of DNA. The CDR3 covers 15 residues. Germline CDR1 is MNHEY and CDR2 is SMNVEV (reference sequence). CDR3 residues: CASSLPAGWEETQYF.

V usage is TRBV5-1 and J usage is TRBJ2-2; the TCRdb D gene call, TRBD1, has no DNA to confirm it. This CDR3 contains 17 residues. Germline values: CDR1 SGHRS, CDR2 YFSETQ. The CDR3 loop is CASSLMAGTGNTGELFF.

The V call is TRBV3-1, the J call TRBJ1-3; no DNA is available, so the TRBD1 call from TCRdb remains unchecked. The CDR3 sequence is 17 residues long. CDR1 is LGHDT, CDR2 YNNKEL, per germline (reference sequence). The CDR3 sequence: CASSVAQGAFSGNTIYF. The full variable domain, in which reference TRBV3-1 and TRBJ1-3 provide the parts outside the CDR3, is DTAVSQTPKYLVTQMGNDKSIKCEQNLGHDTMYWYKQDSKKFLKIMFSYNNKELIINETVPNRFSPKSPDKAHLNLHINSLELGDSAVYFCASSVAQGAFSGNTIYFGEGSWLTVV.

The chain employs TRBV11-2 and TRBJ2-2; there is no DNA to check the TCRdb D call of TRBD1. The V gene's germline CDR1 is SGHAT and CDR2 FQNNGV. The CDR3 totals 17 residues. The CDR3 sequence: CASSSLSWRGYTGELFF.

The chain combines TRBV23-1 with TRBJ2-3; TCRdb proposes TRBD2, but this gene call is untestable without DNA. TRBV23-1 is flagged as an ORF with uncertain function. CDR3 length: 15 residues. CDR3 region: CASGRTLPSTDTQYF.

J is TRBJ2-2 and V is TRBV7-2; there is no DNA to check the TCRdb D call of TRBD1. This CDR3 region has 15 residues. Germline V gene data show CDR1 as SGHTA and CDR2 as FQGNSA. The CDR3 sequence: CASTPGGLFAGELFF. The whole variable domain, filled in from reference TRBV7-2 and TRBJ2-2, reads GAGVSQSPSNKVTEKGKDVELRCDPISGHTALYWYRQSLGQGLEFLIYFQGNSAPDKSGLPSDRFSAERTGGSVSTLTIQRTQQEDSAVYLCASTPGGLFAGELFFGEGSRLTVL.

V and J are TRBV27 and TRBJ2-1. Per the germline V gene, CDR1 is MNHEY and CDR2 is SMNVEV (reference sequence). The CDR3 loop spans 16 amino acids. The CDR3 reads CASSFSGLKAYNEQFF.

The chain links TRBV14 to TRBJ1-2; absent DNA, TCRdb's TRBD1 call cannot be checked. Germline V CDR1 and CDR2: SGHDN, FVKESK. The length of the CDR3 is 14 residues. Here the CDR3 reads CASSQERMWGGYTF.

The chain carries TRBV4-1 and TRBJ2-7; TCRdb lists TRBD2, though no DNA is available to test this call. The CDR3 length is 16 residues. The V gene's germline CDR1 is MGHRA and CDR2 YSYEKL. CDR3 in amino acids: CASSPGASGISYEQYF.

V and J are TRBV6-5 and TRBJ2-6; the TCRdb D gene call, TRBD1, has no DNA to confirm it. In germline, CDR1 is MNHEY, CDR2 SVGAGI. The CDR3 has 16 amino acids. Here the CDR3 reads CASSSIPPSGANVLTF.

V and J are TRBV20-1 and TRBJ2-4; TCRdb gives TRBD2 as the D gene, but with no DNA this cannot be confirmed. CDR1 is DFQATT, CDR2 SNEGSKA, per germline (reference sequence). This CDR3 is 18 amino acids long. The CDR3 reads CSARDLAGAGNTRNIQYF.

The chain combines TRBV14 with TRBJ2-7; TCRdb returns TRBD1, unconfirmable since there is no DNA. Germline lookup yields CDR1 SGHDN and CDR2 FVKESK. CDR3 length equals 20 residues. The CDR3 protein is CASSQNILWTGTGKRNEQYF.

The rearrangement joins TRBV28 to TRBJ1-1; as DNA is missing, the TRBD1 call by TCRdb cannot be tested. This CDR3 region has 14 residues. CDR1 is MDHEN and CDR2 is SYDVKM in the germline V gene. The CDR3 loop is CASSTVGGETEAFF.